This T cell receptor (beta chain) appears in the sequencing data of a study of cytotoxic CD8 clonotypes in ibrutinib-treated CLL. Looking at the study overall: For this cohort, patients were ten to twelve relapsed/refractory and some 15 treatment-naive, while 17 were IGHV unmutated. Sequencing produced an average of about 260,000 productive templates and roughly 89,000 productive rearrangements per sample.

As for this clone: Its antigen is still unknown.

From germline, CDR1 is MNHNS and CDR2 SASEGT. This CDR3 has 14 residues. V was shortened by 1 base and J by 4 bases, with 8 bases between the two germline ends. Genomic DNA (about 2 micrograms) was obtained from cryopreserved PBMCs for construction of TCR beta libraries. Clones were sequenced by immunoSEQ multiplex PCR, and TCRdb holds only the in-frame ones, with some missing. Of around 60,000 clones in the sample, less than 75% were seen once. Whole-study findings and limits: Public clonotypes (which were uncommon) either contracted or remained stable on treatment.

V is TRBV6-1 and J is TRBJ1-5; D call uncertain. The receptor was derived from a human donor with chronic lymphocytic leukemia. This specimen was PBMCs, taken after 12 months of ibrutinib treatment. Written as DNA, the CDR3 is TGTGCCAGCAGTGAAGAGGATGGGAATCAGCCCCAGCATTTT. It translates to CASSEEDGNQPQHF.